This TCR beta chain derives from a study of blood T cells in healthy people across ages. The use of a sample-barcoded 5' primer and a J-beta primer mix characterized a second PCR of 7 to 11 cycles. TCRdb reprocessed the 5' RACE reads via MiXCR and lists one record per CDR3 protein. The sample yields about 780,000 distinct CDR3 sequences, 25% to 30% seen once. The same sample was also used in a study of T cells of mothers and their children.

The sequence was collected from a boy younger than 18 in good health. The sequenced sample was blood.

CDR3 in amino acids: CASSGNGRPEAFF. CDR3 DNA sequence: TGTGCCAGCAGTGGGAATGGTCGGCCAGAGGCTTTCTTT. The chain carries TRBV6-6 and TRBJ1-1; D gene ambiguous. Trimming stripped 5 bases from V and 11 bases from J, with 18 bases between. Germline V gene sequence: CDR1 MNHNY, CDR2 SVGAGI (reference sequence). This CDR3 region has 13 residues.